This T cell receptor (beta chain) comes out of a study of blood T cell repertoires in COVID-19. Study background: COVID-19 samples, acute and convalescent, were from the United States, Italy and Spain.

Germline V gives CDR1 MNHNS, CDR2 SASEGT. This CDR3 contains 20 residues. After removal of 4 bases from V and 2 bases from J, the junction contained 20 bases not matched to a gene. TCRdb's table, derived via immunoSEQ multiplex PCR, lists solely in-frame clones and lacks some. Of 150,000 to 200,000 clones detected, about 81% appear once; the ten largest clones hold 9.5% to 13%. This chain connects TRBV6-1 to TRBJ2-7; 10 bases fit TRBD1. This receptor was identified in a human donor in a cohort sampled during active COVID-19. Material: peripheral blood. Written as DNA, the CDR3 is TGTGCCAGCAGTGCCCGCTCTCCAGGGACAGGGGTTGGAAAAACCTACGAGCAGTACTTC. Its protein is CASSARSPGTGVGKTYEQYF.